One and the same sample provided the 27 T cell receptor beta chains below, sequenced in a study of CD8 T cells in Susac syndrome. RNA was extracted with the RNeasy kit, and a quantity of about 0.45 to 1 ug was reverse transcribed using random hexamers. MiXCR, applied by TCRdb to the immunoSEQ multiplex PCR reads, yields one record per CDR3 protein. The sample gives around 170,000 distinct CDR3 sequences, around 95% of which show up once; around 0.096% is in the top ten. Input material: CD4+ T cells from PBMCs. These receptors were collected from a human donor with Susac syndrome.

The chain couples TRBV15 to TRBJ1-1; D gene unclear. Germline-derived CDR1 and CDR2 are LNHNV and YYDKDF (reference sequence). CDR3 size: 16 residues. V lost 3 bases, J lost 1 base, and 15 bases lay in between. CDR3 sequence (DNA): TGTGCCACCAGCAGGAGGCCCAGGCGGGGGAACACTGAAGCTTTCTTT. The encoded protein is CATSRRPRRGNTEAFF.

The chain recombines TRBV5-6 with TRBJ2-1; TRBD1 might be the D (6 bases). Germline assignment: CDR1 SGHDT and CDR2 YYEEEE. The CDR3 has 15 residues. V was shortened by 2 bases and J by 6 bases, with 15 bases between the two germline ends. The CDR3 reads CASSFRGSGSNEQFF. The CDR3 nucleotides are TGTGCCAGCAGCTTCAGGGGATCTGGCTCCAATGAGCAGTTCTTC.

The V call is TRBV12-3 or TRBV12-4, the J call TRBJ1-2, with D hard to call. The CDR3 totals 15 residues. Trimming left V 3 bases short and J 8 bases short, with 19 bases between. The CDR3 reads CASSFPGQALGGYTF. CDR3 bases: TGTGCCAGCAGTTTCCCTGGTCAAGCACTCGGGGGCTACACCTTC.

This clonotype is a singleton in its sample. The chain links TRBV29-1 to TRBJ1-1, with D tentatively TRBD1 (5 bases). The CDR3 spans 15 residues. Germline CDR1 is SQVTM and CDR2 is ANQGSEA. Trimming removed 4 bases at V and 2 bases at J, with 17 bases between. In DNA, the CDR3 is TGCAGCGTTGTACCTGACAGCCGAGCTAACACTGAAGCTTTCTTT. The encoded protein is CSVVPDSRANTEAFF.

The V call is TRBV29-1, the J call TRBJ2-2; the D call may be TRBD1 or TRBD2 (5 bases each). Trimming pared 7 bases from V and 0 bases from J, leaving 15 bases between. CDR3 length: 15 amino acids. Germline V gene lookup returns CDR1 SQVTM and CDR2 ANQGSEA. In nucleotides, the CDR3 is TGCAGCGGGGGGAACAGCCATTCGAACACCGGGGAGCTGTTTTTT. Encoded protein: CSGGNSHSNTGELFF.

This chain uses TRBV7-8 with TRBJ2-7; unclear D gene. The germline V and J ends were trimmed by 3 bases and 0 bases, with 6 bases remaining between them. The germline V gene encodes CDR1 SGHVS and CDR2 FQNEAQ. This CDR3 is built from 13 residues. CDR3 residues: CASSLRISYEQYF. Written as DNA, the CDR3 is TGTGCCAGCAGCTTGAGGATCTCCTACGAGCAGTACTTC.

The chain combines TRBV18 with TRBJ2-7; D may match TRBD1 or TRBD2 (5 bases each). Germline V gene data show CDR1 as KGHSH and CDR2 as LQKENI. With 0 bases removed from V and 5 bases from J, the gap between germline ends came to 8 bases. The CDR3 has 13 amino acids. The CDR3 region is CASSPPGVDEQYF. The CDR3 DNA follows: TGTGCCAGCTCACCACCGGGGGTTGACGAGCAGTACTTC.

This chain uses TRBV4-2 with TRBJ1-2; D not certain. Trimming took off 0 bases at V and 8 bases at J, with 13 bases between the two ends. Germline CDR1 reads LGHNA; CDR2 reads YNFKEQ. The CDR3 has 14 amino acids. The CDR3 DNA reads TGTGCCAGCAGCCAAGAGGGCACACCACTGGGCTACACCTTC. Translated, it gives CASSQEGTPLGYTF.

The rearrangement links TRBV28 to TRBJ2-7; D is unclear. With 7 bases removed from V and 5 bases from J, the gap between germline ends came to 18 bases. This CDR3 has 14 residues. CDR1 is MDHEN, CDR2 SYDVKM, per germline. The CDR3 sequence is CASMASLSRNEQYF. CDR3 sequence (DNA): TGTGCCAGCATGGCGAGCCTATCCCGGAACGAGCAGTACTTC.

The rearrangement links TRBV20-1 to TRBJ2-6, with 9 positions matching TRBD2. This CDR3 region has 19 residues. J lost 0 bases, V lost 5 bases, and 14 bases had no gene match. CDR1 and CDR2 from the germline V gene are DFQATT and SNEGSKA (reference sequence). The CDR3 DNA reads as TGCAGTGCTCTGAAAGCGGGGGGAGCAGGGTACTCTGGGGCCAACGTCCTGACTTTC. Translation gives CSALKAGGAGYSGANVLTF.

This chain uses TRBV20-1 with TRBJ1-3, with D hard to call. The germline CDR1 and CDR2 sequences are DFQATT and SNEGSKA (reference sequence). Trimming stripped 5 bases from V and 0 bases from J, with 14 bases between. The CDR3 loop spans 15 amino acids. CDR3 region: CSASTSGSSGNTIYF. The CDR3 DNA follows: TGCAGTGCTTCAACGTCAGGTAGCTCTGGAAACACCATATATTTT.

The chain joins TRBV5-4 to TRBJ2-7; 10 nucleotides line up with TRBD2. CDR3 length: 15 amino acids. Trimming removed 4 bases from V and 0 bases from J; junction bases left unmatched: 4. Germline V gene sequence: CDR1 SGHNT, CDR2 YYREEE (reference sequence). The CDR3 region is CASSVERGGSYEQYF. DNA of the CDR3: TGTGCCAGCAGCGTCGAGCGGGGGGGCTCCTACGAGCAGTACTTC.

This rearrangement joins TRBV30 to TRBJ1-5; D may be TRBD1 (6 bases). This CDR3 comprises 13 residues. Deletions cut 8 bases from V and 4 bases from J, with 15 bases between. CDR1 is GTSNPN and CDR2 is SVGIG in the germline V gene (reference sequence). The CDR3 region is CAADSHPNQPQHF. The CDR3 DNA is TGTGCCGCGGACAGCCACCCGAATCAGCCCCAGCATTTT.

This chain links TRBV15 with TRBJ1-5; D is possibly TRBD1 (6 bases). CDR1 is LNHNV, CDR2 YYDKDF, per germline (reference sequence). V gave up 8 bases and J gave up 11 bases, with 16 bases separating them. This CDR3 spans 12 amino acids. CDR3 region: CATGQISMAQHF. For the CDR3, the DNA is TGTGCCACCGGACAGATCTCAATGGCCCAGCATTTT.

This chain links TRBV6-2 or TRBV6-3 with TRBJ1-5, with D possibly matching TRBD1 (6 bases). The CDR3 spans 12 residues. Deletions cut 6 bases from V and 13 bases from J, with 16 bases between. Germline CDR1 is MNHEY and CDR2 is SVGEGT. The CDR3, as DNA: TGTGCCAGCAGCCCCGGACAGTTTCAGCAGCATTTT. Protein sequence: CASSPGQFQQHF.

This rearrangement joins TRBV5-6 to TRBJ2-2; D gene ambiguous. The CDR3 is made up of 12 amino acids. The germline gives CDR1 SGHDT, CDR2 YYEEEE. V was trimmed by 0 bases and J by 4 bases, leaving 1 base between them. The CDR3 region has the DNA TGTGCCAGCAGCTTGGCCACCGGGGAGCTGTTTTTT. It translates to CASSLATGELFF. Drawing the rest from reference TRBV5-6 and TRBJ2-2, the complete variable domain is DAGVTQSPTHLIKTRGQQVTLRCSPKSGHDTVSWYQQALGQGPQFIFQYYEEEERQRGNFPDRFSGHQFPNYSSELNVNALLLGDSALYLCASSLATGELFFGEGSRLTVL.

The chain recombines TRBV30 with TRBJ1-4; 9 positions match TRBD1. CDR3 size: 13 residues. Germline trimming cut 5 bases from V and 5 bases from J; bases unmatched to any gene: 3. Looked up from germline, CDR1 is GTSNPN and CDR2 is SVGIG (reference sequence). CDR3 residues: CAWGGQGNEKLFF. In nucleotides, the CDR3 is TGTGCCTGGGGGGGACAGGGAAATGAAAAACTGTTTTTT.

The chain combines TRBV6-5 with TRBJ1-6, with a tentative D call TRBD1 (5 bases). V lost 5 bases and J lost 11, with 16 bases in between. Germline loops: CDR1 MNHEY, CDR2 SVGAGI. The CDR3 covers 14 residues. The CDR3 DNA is TGTGCCAGCAGTCCAACGTGGACGGGGCCACCCCTCCACTTT. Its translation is CASSPTWTGPPLHF.

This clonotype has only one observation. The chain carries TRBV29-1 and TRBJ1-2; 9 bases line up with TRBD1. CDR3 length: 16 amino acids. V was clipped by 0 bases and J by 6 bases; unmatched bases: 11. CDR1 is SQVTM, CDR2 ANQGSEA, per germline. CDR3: CSVEDEGTGISDGYTF. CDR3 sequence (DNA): TGCAGCGTTGAAGATGAGGGGACAGGGATCTCGGATGGCTACACCTTC.

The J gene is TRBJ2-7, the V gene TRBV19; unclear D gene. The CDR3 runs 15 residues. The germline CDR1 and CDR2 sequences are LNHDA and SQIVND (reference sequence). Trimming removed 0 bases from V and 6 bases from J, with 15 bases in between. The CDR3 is CASSIDSASVGEQYF. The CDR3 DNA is TGTGCCAGTAGTATAGATTCGGCTTCGGTTGGCGAGCAGTACTTC.

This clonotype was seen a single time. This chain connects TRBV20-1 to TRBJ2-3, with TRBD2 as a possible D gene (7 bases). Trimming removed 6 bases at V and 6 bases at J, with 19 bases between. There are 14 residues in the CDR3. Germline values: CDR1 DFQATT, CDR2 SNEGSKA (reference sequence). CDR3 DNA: TGCAGTGCCTTAAATCCGGGGGGCGGGGATACGCAGTATTTT. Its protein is CSALNPGGGDTQYF.

CDR3 region: CASSLGLAELNEQFF. In nucleotides, the CDR3 is TGTGCCAGCAGCTTGGGTCTAGCGGAACTCAATGAGCAGTTCTTC. The chain links TRBV5-4 to TRBJ2-1; 7 bases map to TRBD2. CDR3 length: 15 residues. Germline V gene sequence: CDR1 SGHNT, CDR2 YYREEE (reference sequence). The V gene end was trimmed by 0 bases and the J gene end by 6 bases; junction bases not matched to a gene: 6.

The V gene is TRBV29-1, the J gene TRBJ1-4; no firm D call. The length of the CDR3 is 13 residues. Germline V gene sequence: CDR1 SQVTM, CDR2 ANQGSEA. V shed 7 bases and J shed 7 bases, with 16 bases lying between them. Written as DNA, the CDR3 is TGCAGCGGGGTTGGAGGGAAAATTGAAAAACTGTTTTTT. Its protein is CSGVGGKIEKLFF.

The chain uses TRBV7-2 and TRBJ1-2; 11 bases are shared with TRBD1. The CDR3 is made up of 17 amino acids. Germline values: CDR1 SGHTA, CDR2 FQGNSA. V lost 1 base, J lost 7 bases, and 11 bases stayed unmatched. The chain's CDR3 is CASSLDLVTGQGVGYTF. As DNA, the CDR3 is TGTGCCAGCAGCTTAGACCTCGTGACGGGACAGGGGGTTGGCTACACCTTC.

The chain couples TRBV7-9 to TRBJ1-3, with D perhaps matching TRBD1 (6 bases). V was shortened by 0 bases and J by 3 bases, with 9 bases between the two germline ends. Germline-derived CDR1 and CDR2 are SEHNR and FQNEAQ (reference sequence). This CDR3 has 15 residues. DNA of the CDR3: TGTGCCAGCAGCTTAGCCACAGGGTTTGGAAACACCATATATTTT. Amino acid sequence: CASSLATGFGNTIYF. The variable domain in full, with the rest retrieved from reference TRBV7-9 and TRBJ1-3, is DTGVSQNPRHKITKRGQNVTFRCDPISEHNRLYWYRQTLGQGPEFLTYFQNEAQLEKSRLLSDRFSAERPKGSFSTLEIQRTEQGDSAMYLCASSLATGFGNTIYFGEGSWLTVV.

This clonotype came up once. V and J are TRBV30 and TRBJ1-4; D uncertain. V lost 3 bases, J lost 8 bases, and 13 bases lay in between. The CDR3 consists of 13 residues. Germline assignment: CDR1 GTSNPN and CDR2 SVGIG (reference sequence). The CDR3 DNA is TGTGCCTGGAGCCCAGCGGAGGAGGAAAAACTGTTTTTT. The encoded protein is CAWSPAEEEKLFF.

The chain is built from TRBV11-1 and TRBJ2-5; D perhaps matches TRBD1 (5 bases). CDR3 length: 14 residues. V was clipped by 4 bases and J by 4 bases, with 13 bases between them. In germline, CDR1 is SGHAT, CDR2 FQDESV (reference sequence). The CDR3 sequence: CASSSTGHGETQYF. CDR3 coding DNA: TGTGCCAGCAGCTCTACAGGTCACGGAGAGACCCAGTACTTC.